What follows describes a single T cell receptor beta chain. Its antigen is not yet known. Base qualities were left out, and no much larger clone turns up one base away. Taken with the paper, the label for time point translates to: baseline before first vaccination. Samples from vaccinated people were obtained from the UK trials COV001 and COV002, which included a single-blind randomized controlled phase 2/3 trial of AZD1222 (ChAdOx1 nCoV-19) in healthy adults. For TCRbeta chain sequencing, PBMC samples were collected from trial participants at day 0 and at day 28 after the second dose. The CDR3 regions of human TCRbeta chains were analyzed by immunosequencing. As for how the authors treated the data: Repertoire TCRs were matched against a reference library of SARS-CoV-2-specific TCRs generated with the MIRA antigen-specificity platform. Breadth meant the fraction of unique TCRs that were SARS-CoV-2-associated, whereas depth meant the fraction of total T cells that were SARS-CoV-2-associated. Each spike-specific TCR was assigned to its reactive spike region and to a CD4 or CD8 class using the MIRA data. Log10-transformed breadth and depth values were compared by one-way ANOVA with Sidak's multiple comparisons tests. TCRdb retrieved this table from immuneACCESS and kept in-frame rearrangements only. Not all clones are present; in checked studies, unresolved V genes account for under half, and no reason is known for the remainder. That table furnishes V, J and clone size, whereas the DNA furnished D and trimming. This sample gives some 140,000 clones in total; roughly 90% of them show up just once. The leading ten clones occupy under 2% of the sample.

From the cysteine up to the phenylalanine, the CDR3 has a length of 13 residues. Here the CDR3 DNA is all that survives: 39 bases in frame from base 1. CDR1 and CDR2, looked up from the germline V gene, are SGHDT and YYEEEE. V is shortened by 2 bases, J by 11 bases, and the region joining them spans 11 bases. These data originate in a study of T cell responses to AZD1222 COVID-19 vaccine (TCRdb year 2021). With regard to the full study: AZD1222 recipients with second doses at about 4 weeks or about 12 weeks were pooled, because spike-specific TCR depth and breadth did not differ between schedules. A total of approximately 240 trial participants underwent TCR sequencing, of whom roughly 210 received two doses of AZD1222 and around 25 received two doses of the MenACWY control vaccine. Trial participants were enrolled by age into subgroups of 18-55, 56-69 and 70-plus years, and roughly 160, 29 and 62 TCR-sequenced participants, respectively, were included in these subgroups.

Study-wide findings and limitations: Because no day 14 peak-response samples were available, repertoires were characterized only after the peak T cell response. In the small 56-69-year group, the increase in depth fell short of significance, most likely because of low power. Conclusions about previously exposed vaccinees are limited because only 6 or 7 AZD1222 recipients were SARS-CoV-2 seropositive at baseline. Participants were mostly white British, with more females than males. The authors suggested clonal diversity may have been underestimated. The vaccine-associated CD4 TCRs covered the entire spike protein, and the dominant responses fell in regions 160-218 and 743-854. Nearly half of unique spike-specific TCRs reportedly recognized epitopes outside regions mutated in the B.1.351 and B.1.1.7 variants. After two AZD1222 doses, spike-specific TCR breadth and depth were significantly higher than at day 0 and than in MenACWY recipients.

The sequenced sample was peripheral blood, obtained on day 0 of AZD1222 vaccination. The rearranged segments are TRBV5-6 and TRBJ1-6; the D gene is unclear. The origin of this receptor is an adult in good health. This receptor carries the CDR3 CASSLSGKAPLHF. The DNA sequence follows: TGTGCCAGCAGCTTATCGGGGAAGGCACCCCTCCACTTT.